The 15 T cell receptor beta chains reported below all come from one sample, sequenced in a study of T cell changes during pregnancy in multiple sclerosis. This table comes from immunoSEQ multiplex PCR, and its TCRdb copy is limited to in-frame clones, with some not included. The data contain tens of thousands of clones, around 85% of them singletons. The specimen comprised peripheral blood, sampled before pregnancy. These receptors were collected from a female donor with multiple sclerosis, enrolled in a pregnancy study.

This clone was seen more than once but under ten times. J is TRBJ2-1 and V is TRBV19; 7 bases fit TRBD2. With V trimmed by 3 bases and J by 4 bases, 12 bases remained unmatched. Germline CDR1 LNHDA, CDR2 SQIVND (reference sequence). This CDR3 is built from 17 residues. The DNA of the CDR3 is TGTGCCAGTAGTATCGGACTAGGGAATCCCTTTTACAATGAGCAGTTCTTC. This codes for CASSIGLGNPFYNEQFF.

This chain joins TRBV28 and TRBJ1-4; a possible D gene is TRBD1 (6 bases). This CDR3 spans 13 amino acids. Trimming took 5 bases from V and 6 from J, leaving 10 bases between them. CDR1 and CDR2 (germline): MDHEN, SYDVKM. CDR3 nucleotides: TGTGCCAGCAGTCACGGACAGTATGAAAAACTGTTTTTT. It codes for CASSHGQYEKLFF.

This clone occurred once. This chain connects TRBV30 to TRBJ2-1, with 7 bases aligning to TRBD2. The CDR3 covers 17 residues. Germline loops: CDR1 GTSNPN, CDR2 SVGIG (reference sequence). J gave up 3 bases and V 4 bases, and 15 bases lay outside the gene matches. CDR3 protein: CAWIRSPKGGSYNEQFF. CDR3 in DNA: TGTGCCTGGATACGGTCTCCTAAGGGCGGGAGCTACAATGAGCAGTTCTTC.

The chain links TRBV2 to TRBJ1-2, with D possibly matching TRBD1 (6 bases). The germline V gene encodes CDR1 SNHLY and CDR2 FYNNEI. Trimming stripped 7 bases from V and 5 bases from J, with 20 bases between. The CDR3 is 15 amino acids. The chain's CDR3 is CASKRNTGRGYGYTF. For the CDR3, the DNA is TGTGCCAGCAAGAGGAACACAGGGAGGGGGTATGGCTACACCTTC.

The genes are TRBV5-5 and TRBJ1-2, with D maybe TRBD1 (5 bases). This CDR3 region has 14 residues. Germline CDR1 reads SGHKS; CDR2 reads YYEKEE (reference sequence). V gave up 6 bases and J gave up 4 bases, with 16 bases separating them. The CDR3 DNA reads TGTGCCAGCACGTCCAGCAGCGACAGCTATGGCTACACCTTC. It encodes CASTSSSDSYGYTF.

This clone appeared once. V is TRBV7-9 and J is TRBJ1-2; TRBD1 might be the D (6 bases). V lost 1 base, J lost 1 base, and 7 bases lay in between. Germline lookup yields CDR1 SEHNR and CDR2 FQNEAQ (reference sequence). The CDR3 extends over 14 amino acids. The CDR3 region has the DNA TGTGCCAGCAGCTTAGGGGACAATAACTATGGCTACACCTTC. Its translation is CASSLGDNNYGYTF. Together with reference TRBV7-9 and TRBJ1-2, the CDR3 gives the full variable domain: DTGVSQNPRHKITKRGQNVTFRCDPISEHNRLYWYRQTLGQGPEFLTYFQNEAQLEKSRLLSDRFSAERPKGSFSTLEIQRTEQGDSAMYLCASSLGDNNYGYTFGSGTRLTVV.

V usage is TRBV28 and J usage is TRBJ1-2; D is unclear. This CDR3 spans 12 amino acids. CDR1 is MDHEN and CDR2 is SYDVKM in the germline V gene. Trimming took 2 bases from V and 4 from J, leaving 5 bases between them. In DNA, the CDR3 is TGTGCCAGCAGTTTAGACTCCTATGGCTACACCTTC. Translated: CASSLDSYGYTF.

The chain recombines TRBV29-1 with TRBJ1-1, with D possibly TRBD1 on 6 matching bases. Trimming took off 4 bases at V and 2 bases at J, with 17 bases between the two ends. The germline CDR1 and CDR2 sequences are SQVTM and ANQGSEA. CDR3 length equals 15 residues. The CDR3 here is CSVGGGPIYNTEAFF. CDR3 in DNA: TGCAGCGTTGGTGGGGGCCCCATTTATAACACTGAAGCTTTCTTT.

The chain links TRBV7-3 to TRBJ2-2; 8 bases are a match to TRBD1. V dropped 2 bases and J dropped 6; count of bases not matched to a gene: 17. The CDR3 sequence is 19 residues long. In germline, CDR1 is SGHTA, CDR2 FQGTGA. The CDR3 loop reads CASSLLAAVQGEFPGELFF. CDR3 sequence (DNA): TGTGCCAGCAGCTTATTGGCGGCGGTACAGGGGGAATTCCCCGGGGAGCTGTTTTTT.

The chain couples TRBV9 to TRBJ2-5; a weak D match, TRBD2 (6 bases). This CDR3 has 15 amino acids. Germline V lookup: CDR1 SGDLS, CDR2 YYNGEE. Trimming took 0 bases from V and 4 from J, leaving 13 bases between them. Here the CDR3 DNA reads TGTGCCAGCAGCGTAGCTGGTACAGCGGGAGAGACCCAGTACTTC. This gives the protein CASSVAGTAGETQYF.

This clone was observed a single time. The gene calls are TRBV19 and TRBJ2-7, with a weak D call TRBD1 (5 bases). Trimming left V 6 bases short and J 2 bases short, with 17 bases between. Germline-derived CDR1 and CDR2 are LNHDA and SQIVND (reference sequence). The CDR3 is made up of 15 amino acids. The CDR3 here is CASSLIGAGAYEQYF. The CDR3 DNA reads as TGTGCCAGTAGCCTAATAGGGGCTGGCGCCTACGAGCAGTACTTC.

The CDR3: CASSFETGRNGYTF. DNA for the CDR3: TGTGCCAGCAGCTTCGAGACAGGGAGGAATGGCTACACCTTC. This sequence joins TRBV7-2 and TRBJ1-2, with 7 bases identical to TRBD1. The CDR3 extends over 14 amino acids. Germline loops: CDR1 SGHTA, CDR2 FQGNSA. V dropped 3 bases and J dropped 6; count of bases not matched to a gene: 7. Combining the CDR3 with reference TRBV7-2 and TRBJ1-2 gives the whole variable domain GAGVSQSPSNKVTEKGKDVELRCDPISGHTALYWYRQSLGQGLEFLIYFQGNSAPDKSGLPSDRFSAERTGGSVSTLTIQRTQQEDSAVYLCASSFETGRNGYTFGSGTRLTVV.

The chain recombines TRBV19 with TRBJ1-1, with a tentative D call TRBD1 (5 bases). The CDR3 has 14 residues. V was trimmed by 5 bases and J by 4 bases, leaving 14 bases between them. Per the germline V gene, CDR1 is LNHDA and CDR2 is SQIVND (reference sequence). In DNA form, the CDR3 reads TGTGCCAGTAGTGGTCTGGGGGAGGGCACTGAAGCTTTCTTT. Translation gives CASSGLGEGTEAFF. Variable domain in full (rest from reference TRBV19 and TRBJ1-1): DGGITQSPKYLFRKEGQNVTLSCEQNLNHDAMYWYRQDPGQGLRLIYYSQIVNDFQKGDIAEGYSVSREKKESFPLTVTSAQKNPTAFYLCASSGLGEGTEAFFGQGTRLTVV.

The chain has TRBV5-1 and TRBJ2-2, with D uncertain. The CDR3 extends over 12 amino acids. Trimming stripped 9 bases from V and 1 base from J, with 7 bases between. The germline V gene encodes CDR1 SGHRS and CDR2 YFSETQ. The CDR3 spells CATFLNTGELFF. The CDR3 DNA sequence: TGCGCCACCTTCTTGAACACCGGGGAGCTGTTTTTT. The whole variable domain, filled in from reference TRBV5-1 and TRBJ2-2, reads KAGVTQTPRYLIKTRGQQVTLSCSPISGHRSVSWYQQTPGQGLQFLFEYFSETQRNKGNFPGRFSGRQFSNSRSEMNVSTLELGDSALYLCATFLNTGELFFGEGSRLTVL.

This chain connects TRBV5-1 to TRBJ2-5; TRBD2 aligns across 8 bases. This CDR3 spans 14 amino acids. The germline V gene encodes CDR1 SGHRS and CDR2 YFSETQ. The V segment lost 4 bases and the J segment 5 bases; nucleotides outside the gene matches: 7. In DNA, the CDR3 is TGCGCCAGCAGCGCGGGACTAGGGGGGGAGACCCAGTACTTC. This gives the protein CASSAGLGGETQYF.